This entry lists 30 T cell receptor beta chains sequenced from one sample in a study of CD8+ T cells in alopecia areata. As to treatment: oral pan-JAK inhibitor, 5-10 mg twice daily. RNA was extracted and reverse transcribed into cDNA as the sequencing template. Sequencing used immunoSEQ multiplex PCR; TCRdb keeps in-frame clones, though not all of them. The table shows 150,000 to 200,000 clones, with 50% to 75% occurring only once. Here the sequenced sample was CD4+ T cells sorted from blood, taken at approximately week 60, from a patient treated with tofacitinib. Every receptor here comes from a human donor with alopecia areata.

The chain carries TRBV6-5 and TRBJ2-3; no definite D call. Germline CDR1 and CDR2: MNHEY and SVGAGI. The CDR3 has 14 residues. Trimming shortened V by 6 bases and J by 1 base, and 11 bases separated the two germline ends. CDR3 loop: CASSRNTGTDTQYF. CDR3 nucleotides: TGTGCCAGCAGCCGCAACACAGGCACAGATACGCAGTATTTT.

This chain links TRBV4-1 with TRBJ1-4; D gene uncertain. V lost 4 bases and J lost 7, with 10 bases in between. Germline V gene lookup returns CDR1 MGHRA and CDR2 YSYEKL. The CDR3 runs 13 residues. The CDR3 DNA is TGCGCCAGCAGCCGCTTAGTGAGTGAAAAACTGTTTTTT. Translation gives CASSRLVSEKLFF.

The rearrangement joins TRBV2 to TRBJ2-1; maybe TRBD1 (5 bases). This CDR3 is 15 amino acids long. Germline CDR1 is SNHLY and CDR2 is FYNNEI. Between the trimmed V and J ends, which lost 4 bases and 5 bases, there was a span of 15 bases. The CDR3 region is CASSGLRTPNNEQFF. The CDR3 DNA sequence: TGTGCCAGCAGTGGTTTGCGGACACCTAACAATGAGCAGTTCTTC.

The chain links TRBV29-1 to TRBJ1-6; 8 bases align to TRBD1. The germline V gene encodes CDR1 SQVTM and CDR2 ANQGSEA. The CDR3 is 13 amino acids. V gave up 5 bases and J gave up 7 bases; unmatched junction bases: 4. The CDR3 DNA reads TGCAGCGTTCGGCAGGGGGCAAATTCACCCCTCCACTTT. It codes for CSVRQGANSPLHF.

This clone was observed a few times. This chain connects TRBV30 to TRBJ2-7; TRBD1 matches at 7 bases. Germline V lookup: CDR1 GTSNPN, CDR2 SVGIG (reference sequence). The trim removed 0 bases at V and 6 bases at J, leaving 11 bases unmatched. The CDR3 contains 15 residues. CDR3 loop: CAWSVRFLRDSEQYF. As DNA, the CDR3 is TGTGCCTGGAGTGTACGGTTTCTAAGGGACAGCGAGCAGTACTTC.

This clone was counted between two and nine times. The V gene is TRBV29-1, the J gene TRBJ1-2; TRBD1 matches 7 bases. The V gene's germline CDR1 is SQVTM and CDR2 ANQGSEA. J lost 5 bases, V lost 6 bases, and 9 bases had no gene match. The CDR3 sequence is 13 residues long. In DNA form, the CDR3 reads TGCAGCGTGACCGGGACAGCCGATTATGGCTACACCTTC. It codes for CSVTGTADYGYTF.

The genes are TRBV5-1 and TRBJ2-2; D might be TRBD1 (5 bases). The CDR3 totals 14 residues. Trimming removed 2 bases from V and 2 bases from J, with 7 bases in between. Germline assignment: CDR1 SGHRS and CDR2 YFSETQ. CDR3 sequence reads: CASSFQGNTGELFF. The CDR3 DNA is TGCGCCAGCAGCTTCCAGGGTAACACCGGGGAGCTGTTTTTT.

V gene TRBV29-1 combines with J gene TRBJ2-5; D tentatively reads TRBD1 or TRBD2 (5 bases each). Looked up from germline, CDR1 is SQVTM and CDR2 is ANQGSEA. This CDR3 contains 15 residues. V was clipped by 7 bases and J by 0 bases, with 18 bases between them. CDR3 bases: TGCAGCGCCCCTAGGTTAGGGACCAACCAAGAGACCCAGTACTTC. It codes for CSAPRLGTNQETQYF.

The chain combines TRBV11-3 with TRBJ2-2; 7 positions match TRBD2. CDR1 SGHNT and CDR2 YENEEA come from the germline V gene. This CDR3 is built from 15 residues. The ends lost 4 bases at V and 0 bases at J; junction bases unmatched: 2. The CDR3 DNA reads TGTGCCAGCAGCTCGCTAGCGGCGAACACCGGGGAGCTGTTTTTT. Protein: CASSSLAANTGELFF.

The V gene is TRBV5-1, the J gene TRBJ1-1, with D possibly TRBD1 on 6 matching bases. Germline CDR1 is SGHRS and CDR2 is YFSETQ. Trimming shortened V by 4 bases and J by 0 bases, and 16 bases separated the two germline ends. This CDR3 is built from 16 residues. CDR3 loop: CASSRFAGHLNTEAFF. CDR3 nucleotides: TGCGCCAGCAGCCGTTTTGCGGGACACCTGAACACTGAAGCTTTCTTT. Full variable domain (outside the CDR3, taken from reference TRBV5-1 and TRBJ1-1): KAGVTQTPRYLIKTRGQQVTLSCSPISGHRSVSWYQQTPGQGLQFLFEYFSETQRNKGNFPGRFSGRQFSNSRSEMNVSTLELGDSALYLCASSRFAGHLNTEAFFGQGTRLTVV.

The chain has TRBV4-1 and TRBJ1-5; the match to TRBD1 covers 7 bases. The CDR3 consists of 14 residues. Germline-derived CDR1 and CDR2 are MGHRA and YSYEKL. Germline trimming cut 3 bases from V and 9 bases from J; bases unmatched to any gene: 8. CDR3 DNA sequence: TGCGCCAGCAGCCAGGAAAGCAGGACAGGGCCCCAGCATTTT. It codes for CASSQESRTGPQHF.

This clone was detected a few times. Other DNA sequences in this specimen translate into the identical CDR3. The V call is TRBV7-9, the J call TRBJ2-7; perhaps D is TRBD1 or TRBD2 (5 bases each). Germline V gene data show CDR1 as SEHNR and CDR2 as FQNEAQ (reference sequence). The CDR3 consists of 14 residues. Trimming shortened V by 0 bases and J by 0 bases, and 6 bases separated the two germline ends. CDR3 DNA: TGTGCCAGCAGCTTAGCTGGGGGCTCCTACGAGCAGTACTTC. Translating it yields CASSLAGGSYEQYF. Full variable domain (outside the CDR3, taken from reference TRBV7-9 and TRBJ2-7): DTGVSQNPRHKITKRGQNVTFRCDPISEHNRLYWYRQTLGQGPEFLTYFQNEAQLEKSRLLSDRFSAERPKGSFSTLEIQRTEQGDSAMYLCASSLAGGSYEQYFGPGTRLTVT.

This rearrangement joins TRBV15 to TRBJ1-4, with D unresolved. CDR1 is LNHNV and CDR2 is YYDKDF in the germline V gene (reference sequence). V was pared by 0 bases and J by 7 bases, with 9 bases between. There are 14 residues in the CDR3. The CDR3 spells CATSRERRSEKLFF. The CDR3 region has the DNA TGTGCCACCAGCAGAGAGAGAAGGAGTGAAAAACTGTTTTTT.

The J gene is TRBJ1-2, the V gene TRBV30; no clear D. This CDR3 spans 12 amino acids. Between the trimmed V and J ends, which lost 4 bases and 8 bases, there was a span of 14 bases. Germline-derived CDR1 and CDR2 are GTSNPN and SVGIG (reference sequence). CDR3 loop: CAWTRAAWGYTF. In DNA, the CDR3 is TGTGCCTGGACACGGGCCGCCTGGGGCTACACCTTC.

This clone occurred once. The CDR3 spells CASSPALRQGIETQYF. CDR3 nucleotide sequence: TGTGCCAGCAGCCCGGCCCTTAGACAGGGGATCGAGACCCAGTACTTC. The chain employs TRBV5-5 and TRBJ2-5; 8 bases map to TRBD1. The CDR3 length is 16 residues. The V gene's germline CDR1 is SGHKS and CDR2 YYEKEE (reference sequence). V dropped 4 bases and J dropped 5; count of bases not matched to a gene: 13.

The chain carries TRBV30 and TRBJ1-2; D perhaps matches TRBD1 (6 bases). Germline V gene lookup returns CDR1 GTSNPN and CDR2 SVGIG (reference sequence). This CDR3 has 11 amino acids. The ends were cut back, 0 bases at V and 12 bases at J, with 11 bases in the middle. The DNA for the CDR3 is TGTGCCTGGAGTGTACAGGGTCACCACACCTTC. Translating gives CAWSVQGHHTF.

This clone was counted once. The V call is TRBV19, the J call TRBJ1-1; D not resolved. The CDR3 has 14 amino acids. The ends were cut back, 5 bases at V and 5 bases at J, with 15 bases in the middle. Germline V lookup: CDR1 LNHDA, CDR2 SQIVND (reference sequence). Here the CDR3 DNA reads TGTGCCAGTAGTCCTACCAGGACCGGGACTGAAGCTTTCTTT. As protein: CASSPTRTGTEAFF.

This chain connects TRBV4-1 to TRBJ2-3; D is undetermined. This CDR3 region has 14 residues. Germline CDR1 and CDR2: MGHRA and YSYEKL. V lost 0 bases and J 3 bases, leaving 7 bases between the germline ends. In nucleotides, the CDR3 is TGCGCCAGCAGCCAAGATGTGGTTACAGATACGCAGTATTTT. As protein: CASSQDVVTDTQYF.

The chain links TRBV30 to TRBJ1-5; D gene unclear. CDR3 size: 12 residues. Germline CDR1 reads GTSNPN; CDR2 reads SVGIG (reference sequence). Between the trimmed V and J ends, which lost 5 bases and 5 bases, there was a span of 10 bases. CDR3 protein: CAWGYSYQPQHF. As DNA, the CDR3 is TGTGCCTGGGGGTACAGTTATCAGCCCCAGCATTTT.

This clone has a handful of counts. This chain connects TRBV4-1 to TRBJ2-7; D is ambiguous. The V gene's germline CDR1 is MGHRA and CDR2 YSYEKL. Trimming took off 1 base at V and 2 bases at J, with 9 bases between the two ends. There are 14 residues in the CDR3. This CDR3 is CASSQAVTPYEQYF. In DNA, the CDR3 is TGCGCCAGCAGCCAAGCGGTTACTCCCTACGAGCAGTACTTC.

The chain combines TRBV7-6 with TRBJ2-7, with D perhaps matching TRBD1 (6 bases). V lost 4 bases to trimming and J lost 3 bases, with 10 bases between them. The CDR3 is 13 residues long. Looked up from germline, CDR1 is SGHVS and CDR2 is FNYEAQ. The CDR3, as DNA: TGTGCCAGCAGCTCGGACAGTAGCTACGAGCAGTACTTC. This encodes CASSSDSSYEQYF.

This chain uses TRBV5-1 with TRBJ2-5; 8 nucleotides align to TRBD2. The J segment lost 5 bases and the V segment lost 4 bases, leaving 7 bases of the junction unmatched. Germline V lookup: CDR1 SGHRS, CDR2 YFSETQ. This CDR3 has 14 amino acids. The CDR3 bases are TGCGCCAGCAGCCTGAGACTAGCGAAGGAGACCCAGTACTTC. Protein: CASSLRLAKETQYF.

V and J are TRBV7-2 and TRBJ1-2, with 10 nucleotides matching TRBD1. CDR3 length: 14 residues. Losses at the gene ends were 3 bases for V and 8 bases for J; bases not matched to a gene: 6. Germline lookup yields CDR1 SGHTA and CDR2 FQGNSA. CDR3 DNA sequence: TGTGCCAGCAGCTTTTCCGGGACAGGGGTAGGCTACACCTTC. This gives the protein CASSFSGTGVGYTF.

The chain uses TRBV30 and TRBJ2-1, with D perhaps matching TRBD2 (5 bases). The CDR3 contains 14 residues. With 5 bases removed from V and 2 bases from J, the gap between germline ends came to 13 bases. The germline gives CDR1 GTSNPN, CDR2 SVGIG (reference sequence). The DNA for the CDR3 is TGTGCCTGGGCAACTAGTAGTACCTACAATGAGCAGTTCTTC. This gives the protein CAWATSSTYNEQFF. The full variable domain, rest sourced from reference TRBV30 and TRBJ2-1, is SQTIHQWPATLVQPVGSPLSLECTVEGTSNPNLYWYRQAAGRGLQLLFYSVGIGQISSEVPQNLSASRPQDRQFILSSKKLLLSDSGFYLCAWATSSTYNEQFFGPGTRLTVL.

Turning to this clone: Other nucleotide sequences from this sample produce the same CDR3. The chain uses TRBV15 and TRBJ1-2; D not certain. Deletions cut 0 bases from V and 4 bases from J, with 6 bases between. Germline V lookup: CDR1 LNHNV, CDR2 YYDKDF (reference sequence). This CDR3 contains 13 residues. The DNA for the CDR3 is TGTGCCACCAGCAGAGACCGGTCCTATGGCTACACCTTC. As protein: CATSRDRSYGYTF.

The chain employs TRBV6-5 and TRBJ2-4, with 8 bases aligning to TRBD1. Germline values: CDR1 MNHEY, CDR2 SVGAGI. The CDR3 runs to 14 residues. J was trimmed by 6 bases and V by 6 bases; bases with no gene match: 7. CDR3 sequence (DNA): TGTGCCAGCAGGCTCGCAGGACAGGGAAACATTCAGTACTTC. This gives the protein CASRLAGQGNIQYF.

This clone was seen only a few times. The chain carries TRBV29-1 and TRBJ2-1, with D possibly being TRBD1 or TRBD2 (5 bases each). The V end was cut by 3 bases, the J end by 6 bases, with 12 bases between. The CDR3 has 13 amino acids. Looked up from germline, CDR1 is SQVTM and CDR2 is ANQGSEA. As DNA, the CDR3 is TGCAGCGTTGACGGAGGTGGGGGCAATGAGCAGTTCTTC. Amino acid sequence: CSVDGGGGNEQFF.

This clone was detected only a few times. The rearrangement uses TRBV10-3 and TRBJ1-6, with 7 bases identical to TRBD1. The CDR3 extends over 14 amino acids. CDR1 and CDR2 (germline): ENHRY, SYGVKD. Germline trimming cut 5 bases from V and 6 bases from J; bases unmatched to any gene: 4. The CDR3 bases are TGTGCCATCAGTACAGGGGCGCCTAATTCACCCCTCCACTTT. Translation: CAISTGAPNSPLHF.

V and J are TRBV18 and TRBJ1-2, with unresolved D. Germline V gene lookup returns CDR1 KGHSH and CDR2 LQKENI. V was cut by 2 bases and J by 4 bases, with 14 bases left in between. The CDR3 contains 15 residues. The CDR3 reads CASSPDGFSPYGYTF. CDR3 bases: TGTGCCAGCTCACCAGATGGGTTTTCCCCCTATGGCTACACCTTC.

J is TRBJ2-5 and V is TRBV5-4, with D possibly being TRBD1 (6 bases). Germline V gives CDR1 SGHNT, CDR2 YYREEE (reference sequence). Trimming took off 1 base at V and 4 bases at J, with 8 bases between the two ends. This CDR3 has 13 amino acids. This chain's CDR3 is CASSLWGRETQYF. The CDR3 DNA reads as TGTGCCAGCAGCTTGTGGGGGCGAGAGACCCAGTACTTC.